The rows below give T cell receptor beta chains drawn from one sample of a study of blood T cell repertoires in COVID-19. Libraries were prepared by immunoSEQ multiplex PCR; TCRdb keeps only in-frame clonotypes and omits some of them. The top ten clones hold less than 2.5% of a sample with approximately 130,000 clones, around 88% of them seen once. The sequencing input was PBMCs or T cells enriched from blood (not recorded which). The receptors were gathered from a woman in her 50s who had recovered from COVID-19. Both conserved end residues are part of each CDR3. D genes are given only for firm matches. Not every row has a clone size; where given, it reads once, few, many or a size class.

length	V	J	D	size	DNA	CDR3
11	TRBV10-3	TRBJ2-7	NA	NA	TGTGCCATCAGTTCCCTAGGCGAGCAGTACTTC	CAISSLGEQYF
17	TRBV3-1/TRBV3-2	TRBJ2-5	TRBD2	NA	TGTGCCAGCAGCCAAGGACTAGCGGGGGGGGCCCGGGAGACCCAGTACTTC	CASSQGLAGGARETQYF
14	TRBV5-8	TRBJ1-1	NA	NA	TGTGCCAGCAGCAGGGACACAACGAACACTGAAGCTTTCTTT	CASSRDTTNTEAFF
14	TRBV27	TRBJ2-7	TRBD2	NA	TGTGCCAGCAGAAACCCGGGACTAGATATTAAGCAGTACTTC	CASRNPGLDIKQYF
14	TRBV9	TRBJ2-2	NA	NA	TGTGCCAGCAGCCCGAGCCTAGGGGGCGGGGAGCTGTTTTTT	CASSPSLGGGELFF
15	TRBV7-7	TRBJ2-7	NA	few	TGTGCTAGCAGCTTAGGATTAGGAGGGAACTACGAGCAGTACTTC	CASSLGLGGNYEQYF
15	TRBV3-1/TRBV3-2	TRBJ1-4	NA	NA	TGTGCCAGCAGCCAAGGATTCGGAACTAATGAAAAACTGTTTTTT	CASSQGFGTNEKLFF
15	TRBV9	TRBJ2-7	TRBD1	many	TGTGCCAGCAGCGTAGGGGACAGGCTACTCTACGAGCAGTACTTC	CASSVGDRLLYEQYF
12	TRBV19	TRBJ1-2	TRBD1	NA	TGTGCCAGTAACGACAGGGGGGATGGCTACACCTTC	CASNDRGDGYTF
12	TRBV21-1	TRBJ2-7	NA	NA	TGTGCCAGCATCAGGACATCCTACGAGCAGTACTTC	CASIRTSYEQYF
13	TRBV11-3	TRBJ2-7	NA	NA	TGTGCCAGCAGCACACACGGAGTCTACGAGCAGTACTTC	CASSTHGVYEQYF
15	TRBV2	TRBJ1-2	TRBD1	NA	TGTGCCAGCAGGCCGGGACAGGGAGCTAACTATGGCTACACCTTC	CASRPGQGANYGYTF
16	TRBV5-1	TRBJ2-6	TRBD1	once	TGCGCCAGCAGCTCGGACAGGGTCTCTGGGGCCAACGTCCTGACTTTC	CASSSDRVSGANVLTF
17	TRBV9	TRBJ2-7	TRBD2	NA	TGTGCCAGCAGCGTAGTTATCGGGACTAGCGGCCCCTACGAGCAGTACTTC	CASSVVIGTSGPYEQYF
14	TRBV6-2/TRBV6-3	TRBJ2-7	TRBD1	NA	TGTGCCAGCAGCCTACACAGGGGTGGCTACGAGCAGTACTTC	CASSLHRGGYEQYF
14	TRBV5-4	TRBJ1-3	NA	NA	TGTGCCAGCAGCTTAAGGGGGTTAGGAAACACCATATATTTT	CASSLRGLGNTIYF
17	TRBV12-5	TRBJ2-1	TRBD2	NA	TGTGCTAGTGGTTCCTCGACTAGCGGGGGGCCCTACAATGAGCAGTTCTTC	CASGSSTSGGPYNEQFF
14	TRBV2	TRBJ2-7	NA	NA	TGTGCCAGCAGTCGGGATGGTAGCGTTACCGAGCAGTACTTC	CASSRDGSVTEQYF
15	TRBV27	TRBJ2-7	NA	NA	TGTGCCAGCAGTTCCGGGACTCTGAGCTCCTACGAGCAGTACTTC	CASSSGTLSSYEQYF
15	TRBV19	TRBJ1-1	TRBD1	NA	TGTGCCACTGAAGACAGGGGGGGTATGAACACTGAAGCTTTCTTT	CATEDRGGMNTEAFF
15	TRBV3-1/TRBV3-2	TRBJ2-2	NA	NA	TGTGCCAGCAGCCAATCACACGTTTCCACCGGGGAGCTGTTTTTT	CASSQSHVSTGELFF
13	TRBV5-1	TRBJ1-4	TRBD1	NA	TGCGCCAGCAGCCGGGACAGGGATGAAAAACTGTTTTTT	CASSRDRDEKLFF
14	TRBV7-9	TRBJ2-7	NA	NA	TGTGCCAGCAGCTTAGTTGACAGCTCCTACGAGCAGTACTTC	CASSLVDSSYEQYF
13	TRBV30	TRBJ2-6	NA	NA	TGTGCCTGGCAATGGAGCGGGGCCAACGTCCTGACTTTC	CAWQWSGANVLTF
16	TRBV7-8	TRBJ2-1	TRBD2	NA	TGTGCCAGCAGCGGTAGGACTAGCGGGGGTCACAATGAGCAGTTCTTC	CASSGRTSGGHNEQFF
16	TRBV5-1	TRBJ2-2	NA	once	TGCGCCAGCAGCTCCCTCAGCAGGGGAAACACCGGGGAGCTGTTTTTT	CASSSLSRGNTGELFF
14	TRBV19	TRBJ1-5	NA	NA	TGTGCCAGCCTAGAGCGGGGCGGTCCTCAGCCCCAGCATTTT	CASLERGGPQPQHF
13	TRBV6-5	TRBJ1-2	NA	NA	TGTGCCAGCAGTCCGGGGGCTAACTATGGCTACACCTTC	CASSPGANYGYTF
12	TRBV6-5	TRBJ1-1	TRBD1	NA	TGTGCCAGCCACCAGGGGGCTTGGCGGGCTTTCTTT	CASHQGAWRAFF
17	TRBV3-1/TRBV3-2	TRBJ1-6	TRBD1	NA	TGTGCCAGCAGCCAAGAAGGGACAGGGTTCTCCAATTCACCCCTCCACTTT	CASSQEGTGFSNSPLHF
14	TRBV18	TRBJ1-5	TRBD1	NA	TGTGCCAGCTCAGCGACAGGGGTGGGGCAGCCCCAGCATTTT	CASSATGVGQPQHF
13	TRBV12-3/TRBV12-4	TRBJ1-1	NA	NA	TGTGCAGTCGCTGAGGGTGATAGCACTGAAGCTTTCTTT	CAVAEGDSTEAFF
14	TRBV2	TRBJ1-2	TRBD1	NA	TGTGCCAGCAGTCTAAGCGGACAGGCATATGGCTACACCTTC	CASSLSGQAYGYTF
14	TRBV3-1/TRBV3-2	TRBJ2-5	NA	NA	TGTGCCAGCAGCTACGGGACTCGACAAGAGACCCAGTACTTC	CASSYGTRQETQYF
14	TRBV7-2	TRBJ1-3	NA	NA	TGTGCCAGCAGCGCAGGGTGGGGTGGAAACACCATATATTTT	CASSAGWGGNTIYF
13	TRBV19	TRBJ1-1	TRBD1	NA	TGTGCCTCACGGGACAGCATGAACACTGAAGCTTTCTTT	CASRDSMNTEAFF
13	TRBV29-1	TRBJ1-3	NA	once	TGCAGCGCCAGGGGTTCCTCTGGAAACACCATATATTTT	CSARGSSGNTIYF
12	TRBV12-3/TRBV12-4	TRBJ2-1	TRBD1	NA	TGTGCCACCGGGACAGACGCCAATGAGCAGTTCTTC	CATGTDANEQFF
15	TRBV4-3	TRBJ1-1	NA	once	TGCGCCAGCAGCCAAGACAGGGGCATGAACACTGAAGCTTTCTTT	CASSQDRGMNTEAFF
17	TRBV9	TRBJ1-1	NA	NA	TGTGCCAGCAGCGTAGAGGCAGAAATGAACGCGGGCACTGAAGCTTTCTTT	CASSVEAEMNAGTEAFF
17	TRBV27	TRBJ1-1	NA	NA	TGTGCCAGCAGTTTAATAGGGCAGGGAAGGGTGAACACTGAAGCTTTCTTT	CASSLIGQGRVNTEAFF